What follows is one T cell receptor beta chain and its context. This clone was detected only once. No antigen is known for it. There are no base qualities to consult, and no much larger clone falls within one base. For sequencing of the TCRbeta CDR3 region, genomic DNA was extracted from the sorted cells. The immunoSEQ Assay was used for sequencing of TCRbeta CDR3 regions. Sourced from immuneACCESS, this table was stored by TCRdb with only in-frame sequences that have V and J called. A share of the clones is absent; for the studies checked, an unresolved V gene accounts for under half, and the remainder has no known explanation. This sample comprises some 70,000 clones, 75% to 95% of them detected only once. The ten largest clones capture around 1.1% of the sample. Counted from cysteine to phenylalanine, this CDR3 has 14 amino acids. The retained sequence is limited to the CDR3, 42 bases, with the frame set at the first base. The germline V gene encodes CDR1 SGHKS and CDR2 YYEKEE (reference sequence). Trimming costs V 1 base and J 4 bases, and their ends lie 10 bases apart.

This entry comes from a study of OX40 agonist ivuxolimab in advanced cancers. About the study as a whole: Ivuxolimab was an agonistic, fully human IgG2 monoclonal antibody directed against OX40 (CD134), a costimulatory receptor. Intravenous ivuxolimab was administered to patients every 2 weeks at six dose levels: 0.01, 0.1, 0.3, 1.5, 3 and 10 mg/kg. Among the roughly 54 dose-escalation patients, around 19 had hepatocellular carcinoma, about 15 melanoma, 9 renal cell carcinoma and 9 head and neck cancer. In the dose-escalation cohort, more than 75% of patients were male, and the mean age was approximately 60 years, with a range of about 23 to 85. Prior anti-PD-1, anti-PD-L1 or anti-CTLA-4 therapy was permitted, and approximately 40% of dose-escalation patients had received checkpoint inhibitors. Partial responses were achieved by three dose-escalation patients, of whom one had hepatocellular carcinoma and two had cutaneous melanoma. Peripheral TCRbeta sequencing was intended to test whether TCR sequence diversity was altered and clonal T-cell expansion was caused by ivuxolimab. The paper reports the monotherapy dose-escalation portion (N = 52 patients) of the phase I ivuxolimab trial. Findings and caveats that apply to the study as a whole: In the 0.1-3.0 mg/kg groups, partial responders had among the lowest normalized peripheral clonal expansion, particularly in CD8+ T cells. Low levels of normalized T-cell clonal expansion were also seen in some patients who did not respond. After ivuxolimab, expanded clones were on average more numerous among CD8+ T cells than among CD4+ T cells. Antigen specificity was not determined for the clonally expanded peripheral T cells. At doses of 0.1 to 3.0 mg/kg, clonal expansion of both CD4+ and CD8+ blood T cells was observed from baseline to week 6.

The trial excluded patients who had a history of autoimmune disease or were on systemic immunosuppression. Peripheral blood for TCR sequencing was collected from all dose cohorts at baseline, on cycle 4 day 1, and on cycle 7 day 1. The samples were drawn from a first-in-human, open-label, multicenter phase I dose-escalation trial of ivuxolimab. The trial enrolled adults with locally advanced or metastatic head and neck squamous cell, hepatocellular, melanoma or renal cell carcinoma. Before TCR sequencing, CD4+ T cells and CD8+ T cells were sorted from peripheral blood as separate populations. The chain joins TRBV5-5 to TRBJ2-3; the D segment cannot be called with confidence. This clonotype was sampled from an adult with an advanced solid tumor such as melanoma, head and neck, liver or kidney cancer. The sample here was CD4+ or CD8+ T cells sorted from blood, taken in a trial of the OX40 agonist ivuxolimab. The nucleotide sequence reads TGTGCCAGCAGCTTGCCCGCTGGGTCAGATACGCAGTATTTT. It specifies CASSLPAGSDTQYF.